This T cell receptor (beta chain) is drawn from a study of regulatory T cells in long-lasting Graves disease. Time point specified: newly diagnosed GD, antithyroid drugs for less than 3 months. The TCR library was made from RNA extracted from PBMCs. The authors built TCR beta libraries using iRepertoire HTBI primers and Arm-PCR of CDR3 regions. TCRdb fed the multiplex PCR reads into MiXCR, producing one record per CDR3 protein. The sample consists of about 620,000 distinct CDR3 sequences, 16% of them appearing once. V lost 0 bases, J lost 3 bases, and 6 bases stayed unmatched. The CDR3 contains 17 residues. This same sample was also taken into another study, of T cells in Graves' hyperthyroidism and ophthalmopathy.

Sequenced here: peripheral blood mononuclear cells (PBMCs), sampled at new diagnosis, from a patient treated with antithyroid drugs. The source of this sequence is a woman younger than 45 with Graves disease. The gene calls are TRBV12-3 or TRBV12-4 and TRBJ2-5, with 11 bases matching TRBD1. CDR3 amino acids: CASSLAGTGGLEETQYF. CDR3 DNA: TGTGCCAGCAGTTTAGCCGGGACAGGGGGTTTGGAAGAGACCCAGTACTTC.